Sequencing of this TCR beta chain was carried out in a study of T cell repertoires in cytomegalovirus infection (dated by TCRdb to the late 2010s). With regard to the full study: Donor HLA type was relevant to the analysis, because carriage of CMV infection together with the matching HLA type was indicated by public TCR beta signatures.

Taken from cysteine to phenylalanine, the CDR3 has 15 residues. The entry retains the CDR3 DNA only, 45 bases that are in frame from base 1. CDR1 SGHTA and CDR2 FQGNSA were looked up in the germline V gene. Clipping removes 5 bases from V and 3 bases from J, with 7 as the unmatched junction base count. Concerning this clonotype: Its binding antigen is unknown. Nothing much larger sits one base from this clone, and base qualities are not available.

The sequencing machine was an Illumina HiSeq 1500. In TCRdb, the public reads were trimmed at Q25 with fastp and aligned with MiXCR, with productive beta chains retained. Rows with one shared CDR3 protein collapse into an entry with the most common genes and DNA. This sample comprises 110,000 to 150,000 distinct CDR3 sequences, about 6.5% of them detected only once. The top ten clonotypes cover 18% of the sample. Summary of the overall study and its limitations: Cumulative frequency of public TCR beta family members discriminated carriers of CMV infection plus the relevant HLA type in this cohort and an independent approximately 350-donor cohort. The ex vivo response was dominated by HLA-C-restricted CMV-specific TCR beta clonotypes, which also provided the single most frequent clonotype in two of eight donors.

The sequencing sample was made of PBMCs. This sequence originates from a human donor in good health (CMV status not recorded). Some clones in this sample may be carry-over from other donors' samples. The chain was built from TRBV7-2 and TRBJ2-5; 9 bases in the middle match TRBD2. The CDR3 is CASSPVAGGEETQYF. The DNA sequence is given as TGTGCCAGCAGCCCCGTCGCGGGGGGGGAAGAGACCCAGTACTTC.